This entry concerns a single T cell receptor beta chain. The specificity of this receptor is unknown. The sample comes from a study of T cells expressing NK-cell markers (dated by TCRdb to the early 2020s). The study in broad terms: About eight donors provided sorted CD3+CD56+NKG2C+, CD3+CD56+NKG2C- and CD3+CD56-NKG2C+ T-cell subsets, whose TCR beta-chain repertoires were profiled. Seven of the eight sequenced donors were HCMV-seropositive and one was HCMV-seronegative. Illumina HiSeq 2000/2500, MiSeq or NextSeq was used to sequence libraries as 2 x 150 bp reads. Randomly selected healthy volunteers, three men and five women, were used as the eight sequenced donors.

From the cysteine up to the phenylalanine, the CDR3 has a length of 17 residues. A DNA sequence was not provided. From a lookup of the germline V gene, CDR1 and CDR2 are SGDLS and YYNGEE. General conclusions and limits of the study: Whether the expanded NKG2C-expressing T cell clones were specific for HCMV antigens remained unclear. In five to seven donors, the dominant CD3+CD56+NKG2C+ clonotypes were found to rank among the top 10 CD8+ clonotypes and to make up about 1.0-8% of CD8+ T cells. Those dominant clonotypes were again the most abundant among CD3+CD56-NKG2C+ cells in several donors, at 28.3-60.1%.

HCMV-specific IgG was detected in serum with a commercial ELISA kit to determine HCMV serostatus. Ficoll density gradient centrifugation was used to isolate peripheral blood mononuclear cells from blood. The instrument was an Illumina HiSeq 2000. The TCR beta cDNA libraries were made using 5'RACE template switching, a step that added both a universal primer site and unique molecular identifiers. Priming for cDNA synthesis came from the TCR beta constant segment, and two successive PCR amplification steps followed. In the source study's methods: MIGEC was used to demultiplex reads and group reads by UMI, and MiTCR was used to assemble and quantify clonotypes. To exclude erroneous sequences, only TCR cDNA sequences supported by at least two reads were retained. The tcR package was used for downstream repertoire analysis, and clonotypes were matched across fractions by CDR3 nucleotide sequence plus V segment. VDJmatch was used to annotate antigen specificity against VDJdb, with one amino acid substitution allowed in CDR3. Through TCRdb reprocessing, the reads give one entry per CDR3 protein sequence; DNA is omitted. The V and J calls were not made by the authors but by TCRdb's processing. This sample's clone table shows roughly 350,000 distinct CDR3 sequences. The ten most abundant clones make up roughly 5.4% of the sample.

This sequence was found in a man aged 18-75 years in good health. Sequencing input: blood T cells: a sorted CD56 or NKG2C T cell subset, CD4+ or CD8+ T cells, or bulk PBMC T cells (not recorded which). The chain employs TRBV9 and TRBJ2-5; the D gene TCRdb calls, TRBD2, cannot be checked with no DNA. The CDR3: CASSALAGGPAEETQYF. The CDR3, completed at both ends by the reference TRBV9 and TRBJ2-5 genes, gives the full variable domain DSGVTQTPKHLITATGQRVTLRCSPRSGDLSVYWYQQSLDQGLQFLIQYYNGEERAKGNILERFSAQQFPDLHSELNLSSLELGDSALYFCASSALAGGPAEETQYFGPGTRLLVL.